What follows are 26 T cell receptor beta chains derived from one specimen sequenced in a study of T cell responses to AZD1222 COVID-19 vaccine (dated by TCRdb to the early 2020s). Interpreted using the paper, the time point label stands for: baseline before first vaccination. Read against the paper, the sample's treatment or condition label means: meningococcal conjugate vaccine given as trial control. To prepare the library, the immunoSEQ multiplex PCR assay was applied. TCRdb provides this immuneACCESS table in a form limited to in-frame rearrangements. Some clones are lacking; in checked studies, under half of them reflect an unresolved V gene, and why the rest are absent is not known. This sample comprises roughly 80,000 clones, 70% to 90% of them detected only once. Approximately 5% of the sample lies in the top ten. The specimen comprised peripheral blood, sampled on day 0 of MenACWY control vaccination. All receptors derive from an adult in good health.

This chain joins TRBV19 and TRBJ2-1; D not resolved. The CDR3 contains 13 residues. Trimming pared 3 bases from V and 9 bases from J, leaving 12 bases between. The germline V gene has CDR1 LNHDA and CDR2 SQIVND (reference sequence). As DNA, the CDR3 is TGTGCCAGTAGTATGGTTGGGTCGGGTGAGCAGTTCTTC. This codes for CASSMVGSGEQFF.

V is TRBV7-2 and J is TRBJ1-2; D is unresolved. CDR3 length equals 13 residues. Trimming took 7 bases from V and 0 from J, leaving 9 bases between them. The germline CDR1 and CDR2 sequences are SGHTA and FQGNSA. CDR3 in amino acids: CASTMEANYGYTF. CDR3 sequence (DNA): TGTGCCAGCACCATGGAAGCTAACTATGGCTACACCTTC.

This clone is a singleton in its sample. The chain is built from TRBV6-1 and TRBJ1-1; a weak D match, TRBD1 (5 bases). This CDR3 has 14 residues. V lost 2 bases, J lost 4 bases, and 11 bases lay in between. Germline V gene sequence: CDR1 MNHNS, CDR2 SASEGT. The CDR3 sequence: CASSEQGEGTEAFF. CDR3 nucleotides: TGTGCCAGCAGTGAACAGGGCGAGGGCACTGAAGCTTTCTTT.

V and J are TRBV24-1 and TRBJ1-5; no clear D gene. The germline V and J ends were trimmed by 3 bases and 4 bases, with 9 bases remaining between them. The CDR3 covers 14 residues. CDR1 and CDR2 from the germline V gene are KGHDR and SFDVKD. CDR3 nucleotide sequence: TGTGCCACCAGTGATGCCGGGAAGAATCAGCCCCAGCATTTT. Residues: CATSDAGKNQPQHF.

This chain links TRBV7-3 with TRBJ2-3; 8 nucleotides line up with TRBD1. V shed 5 bases and J 1 base; nucleotides not matched to a gene: 5. CDR1 SGHTA and CDR2 FQGTGA come from the germline V gene. This CDR3 comprises 15 residues. The CDR3 reads CASSPTGQGTDTQYF. In nucleotides, the CDR3 is TGTGCCAGCAGCCCTACGGGACAGGGCACAGATACGCAGTATTTT.

The chain joins TRBV3-1 (or the pseudogene TRBV3-2) to TRBJ1-1, with TRBD1 matching over 7 bases. Per the germline V gene, CDR1 is LGHDT and CDR2 is YNNKEL (reference sequence). V trimming: 4 bases; J trimming: 11 bases; junction bases outside the gene matches: 10. The CDR3 totals 13 residues. The CDR3 DNA sequence: TGTGCCAGCAGCCTAGAGACAGGGCGGGGGGCTTTCTTT. Translated, it gives CASSLETGRGAFF.

Here the CDR3 DNA reads TGCGCCAGCAGTGATTTGGTGACTACACTCTTCTCCTACGAGCAGTACTTC. Translation: CASSDLVTTLFSYEQYF. The chain joins TRBV10-2 to TRBJ2-7; tentative D call: TRBD2 (5 bases). V lost 3 bases, J lost 0 bases, and 18 bases lay in between. The CDR3 length is 17 residues. The germline CDR1 and CDR2 sequences are WSHSY and SAAADI.

The rearrangement uses TRBV7-9 and TRBJ2-3; a possible D gene is TRBD1 (6 bases). V lost 4 bases, J lost 3 bases, and 11 bases lay in between. CDR3 length: 14 residues. Germline CDR1 SEHNR, CDR2 FQNEAQ (reference sequence). The CDR3 spells CASSSQGSTDTQYF. The CDR3 coding sequence is TGTGCCAGCAGCTCCCAGGGGTCTACAGATACGCAGTATTTT.

This clone was picked up one time. This chain joins TRBV4-3 and TRBJ1-2, with D possibly matching TRBD1 (5 bases). CDR1 is LGHNA and CDR2 is YSLEER in the germline V gene. Trimming cost V 4 bases and J 1 base, with 10 bases left between them. The CDR3 runs to 14 residues. The CDR3 bases are TGCGCCAGCAGCCCCCGGAGGGGTAACTATGGCTACACCTTC. Protein sequence: CASSPRRGNYGYTF.

Here the CDR3 DNA reads TGTGCCAGCAGCTTAGCGCGCCGGAACTATGGCTACACCTTC. As protein: CASSLARRNYGYTF. The V call is TRBV7-2, the J call TRBJ1-2; D is ambiguous. The V gene's germline CDR1 is SGHTA and CDR2 FQGNSA. V was pared by 0 bases and J by 2 bases, with 7 bases between. The CDR3 extends over 14 amino acids.

The V and J genes are TRBV5-4 and TRBJ2-3; TRBD2 matches at 9 bases. V shed 6 bases and J 4 bases; nucleotides not matched to a gene: 12. The CDR3 has 16 residues. Germline V CDR1 and CDR2: SGHNT, YYREEE (reference sequence). The CDR3 DNA follows: TGTGCCAGCACCTCTCGAAGCGCGGGAGGGCCAGATACGCAGTATTTT. Residues: CASTSRSAGGPDTQYF. Variable domain in full (rest from reference TRBV5-4 and TRBJ2-3): ETGVTQSPTHLIKTRGQQVTLRCSSQSGHNTVSWYQQALGQGPQFIFQYYREEENGRGNFPPRFSGLQFPNYSSELNVNALELDDSALYLCASTSRSAGGPDTQYFGPGTRLTVL.

V usage is TRBV9 and J usage is TRBJ1-1, with unresolved D. Germline V gene data show CDR1 as SGDLS and CDR2 as YYNGEE. The CDR3 is 14 residues long. The V end lost 0 bases, the J end lost 0 bases, and 6 bases lay between the germline ends. The CDR3 is CASSVAPMNTEAFF. Written as DNA, the CDR3 is TGTGCCAGCAGCGTAGCTCCGATGAACACTGAAGCTTTCTTT.

The chain joins TRBV7-2 to TRBJ2-7, with a possible D match to TRBD2 (6 bases). Germline V gives CDR1 SGHTA, CDR2 FQGNSA. The CDR3 contains 14 residues. The V gene lost 5 bases and the J gene lost 6 bases, with 17 bases spanning the gap. CDR3 sequence (DNA): TGTGCCAGCAGCCTCGTAGGGCCGGAGGGCGAGCAGTACTTC. Its translation: CASSLVGPEGEQYF. The full variable domain, completed using reference TRBV7-2 and TRBJ2-7, is GAGVSQSPSNKVTEKGKDVELRCDPISGHTALYWYRQSLGQGLEFLIYFQGNSAPDKSGLPSDRFSAERTGGSVSTLTIQRTQQEDSAVYLCASSLVGPEGEQYFGPGTRLTVT.

The rearrangement uses TRBV7-9 and TRBJ2-7; D is tentatively TRBD1 or TRBD2 (5 bases each). Germline V gene sequence: CDR1 SEHNR, CDR2 FQNEAQ (reference sequence). V lost 3 bases and J lost 4, with 13 bases in between. The CDR3 sequence is 14 residues long. The CDR3 protein is CASSFFGTQYEQYF. CDR3 sequence (DNA): TGTGCCAGCAGCTTCTTCGGGACGCAATACGAGCAGTACTTC.

The CDR3 reads CASSSLPRGQVRQYF. Here the CDR3 DNA reads TGTGCCAGCAGCTCCCTGCCCCGGGGACAGGTGAGACAGTACTTC. The chain uses TRBV7-2 and TRBJ2-7; TRBD1 matches 8 bases. The germline gives CDR1 SGHTA, CDR2 FQGNSA. This CDR3 is 15 amino acids long. The V and J ends lost 4 bases and 10 bases, in that order; junction bases with no gene match: 15.

The rearrangement links TRBV12-3 or TRBV12-4 to TRBJ2-1, with D possibly TRBD2 on 5 matching bases. The CDR3 contains 12 residues. The V gene lost 5 bases and the J gene lost 7 bases, with 9 bases spanning the gap. In DNA, the CDR3 is TGTGCCAGCAGTGACCGAGGGAATGAGCAGTTCTTC. Its translation: CASSDRGNEQFF.

The V and J genes are TRBV6-2 or TRBV6-3 and TRBJ1-2; 9 bases are a match to TRBD1. The CDR3 loop spans 16 amino acids. The J segment lost 4 bases and the V segment lost 6 bases, leaving 12 bases of the junction unmatched. CDR1 and CDR2 (germline): MNHEY, SVGEGT. CDR3 DNA sequence: TGTGCCAGCAGCCCTAGCCCGGGACAGGGTACCTATGGCTACACCTTC. It translates to CASSPSPGQGTYGYTF.

The rearrangement uses TRBV9 and TRBJ2-1, with TRBD2 identical over 8 bases. Germline CDR1 SGDLS, CDR2 YYNGEE. The J segment lost 10 bases and the V segment lost 4 bases, leaving 13 bases of the junction unmatched. The CDR3 runs 15 residues. CDR3 nucleotides: TGTGCCAGCAGCCCGGGGTTAGCGGGAAGAGACGAGCAGTTCTTC. Its translation: CASSPGLAGRDEQFF.

V is TRBV10-3 and J is TRBJ2-3, with D uncertain. The V gene's germline CDR1 is ENHRY and CDR2 SYGVKD. Trimming left V 6 bases short and J 4 bases short, with 11 bases between. This CDR3 spans 13 amino acids. The CDR3 region is CAISSSIPDTQYF. The DNA for the CDR3 is TGTGCCATCAGCTCCTCCATACCAGATACGCAGTATTTT.

This clone was observed a handful of times. This chain uses TRBV28 with TRBJ1-3; 10 bases align to TRBD1. The CDR3 consists of 16 residues. Trimming took 2 bases from V and 2 from J; bases not matched to a gene: 3. CDR1 and CDR2 (germline): MDHEN, SYDVKM. The chain's CDR3 is CASSLRQGAAGNTIYF. The CDR3 coding sequence is TGTGCCAGCAGTTTAAGACAGGGGGCGGCTGGAAACACCATATATTTT. The whole variable domain, filled in from reference TRBV28 and TRBJ1-3, reads DVKVTQSSRYLVKRTGEKVFLECVQDMDHENMFWYRQDPGLGLRLIYFSYDVKMKEKGDIPEGYSVSREKKERFSLILESASTNQTSMYLCASSLRQGAAGNTIYFGEGSWLTVV.

The CDR3 sequence is CASSFLRTLNYNEQFF. The CDR3, as DNA: TGCGCCAGCAGCTTTTTAAGGACCCTCAACTACAATGAGCAGTTCTTC. The chain uses TRBV5-1 and TRBJ2-1; D is uncertain. Trimming removed 2 bases at V and 3 bases at J, with 15 bases between. CDR3 length: 16 residues. CDR1 SGHRS and CDR2 YFSETQ come from the germline V gene.

This chain connects TRBV29-1 to TRBJ2-7, with a weak D call TRBD2 (6 bases). The CDR3 runs to 13 residues. Per the germline V gene, CDR1 is SQVTM and CDR2 is ANQGSEA. V shed 7 bases and J shed 6 bases, with 19 bases lying between them. The CDR3 protein is CSAGRGFDFEQYF. In DNA form, the CDR3 reads TGCAGCGCTGGACGGGGGTTTGATTTCGAGCAGTACTTC.

This sequence joins TRBV11-2 and TRBJ2-3, with TRBD2 matching 10 bases. The CDR3 is made up of 15 amino acids. Trimming at V came to 5 bases and at J to 10 bases, leaving 12 bases not matched to a gene. Germline-derived CDR1 and CDR2 are SGHAT and FQNNGV. The CDR3: CASSPIKGAGGAQYF. CDR3 DNA sequence: TGTGCCAGCAGCCCAATAAAAGGAGCGGGAGGGGCGCAGTATTTT.

This rearrangement joins TRBV9 to TRBJ2-7; 9 bases are shared with TRBD1. CDR1 and CDR2 (germline): SGDLS, YYNGEE. There are 16 residues in the CDR3. V was clipped by 3 bases and J by 5 bases; unmatched bases: 12. The CDR3 sequence: CASSATGGVRFDEQYF. DNA for the CDR3: TGTGCCAGCAGCGCCACAGGGGGCGTAAGGTTCGACGAGCAGTACTTC.

The chain recombines TRBV19 with TRBJ1-2, with 9 bases aligning to TRBD1. The CDR3 is made up of 15 amino acids. In germline, CDR1 is LNHDA, CDR2 SQIVND (reference sequence). V gave up 5 bases and J gave up 2 bases; unmatched junction bases: 6. This CDR3 is CASSLQGAANYGYTF. CDR3 in DNA: TGTGCCAGTAGTTTACAGGGGGCAGCGAACTATGGCTACACCTTC.

The chain recombines TRBV28 with TRBJ1-5; TRBD1 matches at 8 bases. The CDR3 is 15 amino acids. Germline-derived CDR1 and CDR2 are MDHEN and SYDVKM. The junction had 6 bases not matched to a gene; V was cut back by 4 bases and J by 4 bases. The CDR3 region is CASSSFDRGNQPQHF. CDR3 nucleotides: TGTGCCAGCAGTTCTTTCGACAGGGGAAATCAGCCCCAGCATTTT.